These T cell receptor beta chains were read from a single sample in a study of shared clonotypes between healthy human individuals. Assay: immunoSEQ multiplex PCR; the TCRdb copy retains only in-frame clones and omits some. The sample carries 730,000 or so clones, about two thirds recorded once. Sequencing was carried out using memory CD4+ T cells sorted from blood. The receptors derive from a woman under 40 in good health. Both conserved end residues are part of each CDR3. Each record gives: V gene, J gene, D gene, clone size, CDR3 protein, CDR3 DNA. D genes are given only for firm matches. A row's size may be missing; if present it is once, few, many or a size class.

TRBV5-1,TRBJ2-2,-,-,CASSSLDGTGELFF,TGCGCCAGCAGCTCATTAGACGGGACCGGGGAGCTGTTTTTT
TRBV2,TRBJ1-1,-,once,CASTGQTYTEAFF,TGTGCCAGCACAGGACAGACCTACACTGAAGCTTTCTTT
TRBV14,TRBJ2-7,-,-,CASSQVLYEQYF,TGTGCCAGCAGCCAAGTGCTCTACGAGCAGTACTTC
TRBV13,TRBJ2-3,-,-,CASQSGLSTDTQYF,TGTGCCAGCCAAAGCGGGCTCAGCACAGATACGCAGTATTTT
TRBV23-1,TRBJ2-7,TRBD1,few,CASSQSGQDHYEQYF,TGCGCCAGCAGTCAATCGGGACAGGACCATTACGAGCAGTACTTC
TRBV6-5,TRBJ1-5,TRBD1,few,CASRRQGDQPQHF,TGTGCCAGCAGAAGACAGGGAGATCAGCCCCAGCATTTT
TRBV4-2,TRBJ2-2,-,-,CASSQDFLGARTGELFF,TGTGCCAGCAGCCAAGATTTTTTGGGGGCCCGGACCGGGGAGCTGTTTTTT
TRBV5-1,TRBJ2-1,-,few,CASSLDREQFF,TGCGCCAGCAGCTTGGACAGGGAGCAGTTCTTC
TRBV28,TRBJ2-1,-,-,CASTRPARREQFF,TGTGCCAGCACCCGACCAGCGCGGCGTGAGCAGTTCTTC
TRBV11-2,TRBJ2-5,TRBD2,-,CASSPQTSGGETQYF,TGTGCCAGCAGCCCCCAGACTAGCGGAGGAGAGACCCAGTACTTC
TRBV5-1,TRBJ2-1,-,-,CASSLGSISSYNEQFF,TGCGCCAGCAGCTTGGGTTCTATTAGCTCCTACAATGAGCAGTTCTTC
TRBV6-5,TRBJ2-4,TRBD2,few,CASTPGGGTIQYF,TGTGCCAGCACACCGGGAGGAGGGACCATTCAGTACTTC
TRBV4-2,TRBJ1-5,TRBD1,-,CASSQEKRDSNQPQHF,TGTGCCAGCAGCCAAGAAAAAAGGGACAGTAATCAGCCCCAGCATTTT
TRBV6-5,TRBJ1-1,-,-,CASSQTRGNTEAFF,TGTGCCAGCAGTCAGACCAGGGGGAACACTGAAGCTTTCTTT
TRBV27,TRBJ2-1,TRBD1,-,CASSPTAGTGFYNEQFF,TGTGCCAGCAGCCCAACCGCCGGGACAGGTTTCTACAATGAGCAGTTCTTC
TRBV28,TRBJ2-7,TRBD2,-,CASTSGGGGYEQYF,TGTGCCAGCACGTCGGGGGGAGGAGGCTACGAGCAGTACTTC
TRBV18,TRBJ2-1,TRBD1,-,CASSQRDRDHNEQFF,TGTGCCAGCTCACAACGGGACAGGGACCACAATGAGCAGTTCTTC
TRBV5-1,TRBJ2-7,-,-,CASSTSTGYEQYF,TGCGCCAGCAGCACCTCTACGGGCTACGAGCAGTACTTC
TRBV30,TRBJ2-7,TRBD1,-,CAWRPGQSYEQYF,TGTGCCTGGCGTCCGGGACAGAGCTACGAGCAGTACTTC
TRBV10-3,TRBJ2-7,-,-,CAIRSDGVYEQYF,TGTGCCATCAGATCGGACGGGGTTTACGAGCAGTACTTC
TRBV6-5,TRBJ2-7,-,few,CASSSTGSSYEQYF,TGTGCCAGCAGTTCCACAGGGTCCTCCTACGAGCAGTACTTC
TRBV10-2,TRBJ2-1,TRBD2,-,CASVNPGLAGNEQFF,TGCGCCAGCGTTAATCCGGGACTAGCGGGTAATGAGCAGTTCTTC
TRBV2,TRBJ1-2,TRBD1,-,CATRKGQGVKYGYTF,TGTGCCACCAGAAAGGGACAGGGGGTTAAGTATGGCTACACCTTC
TRBV5-1,TRBJ2-7,TRBD1,few,CASSPGQVGDSYEQYF,TGCGCCAGCAGCCCGGGACAGGTAGGGGACTCCTACGAGCAGTACTTC
TRBV28,TRBJ2-1,TRBD2,-,CASSLLGLAGYNEQFF,TGTGCCAGCAGTTTACTAGGGCTAGCGGGGTACAATGAGCAGTTCTTC
TRBV7-3,TRBJ2-2,-,-,CASSLGPSAGELFF,TGTGCCAGCAGCTTGGGCCCTAGCGCCGGGGAGCTGTTTTTT
TRBV2,TRBJ2-2,TRBD1,-,CASSGGQGNTGELFF,TGTGCCAGCAGTGGGGGACAGGGAAACACCGGGGAGCTGTTTTTT
TRBV18,TRBJ2-7,-,-,CASSPGAQGKLEQYF,TGTGCCAGCTCACCAGGGGCGCAGGGAAAACTCGAGCAGTACTTC
TRBV7-9,TRBJ2-5,-,-,CASSLAEGQRGETQYF,TGTGCCAGCAGCTTAGCGGAAGGACAGAGAGGGGAGACCCAGTACTTC
TRBV5-1,TRBJ2-7,-,few,CASRESGYEQYF,TGCGCCAGCAGGGAGAGCGGATACGAGCAGTACTTC
TRBV11-3,TRBJ2-3,TRBD1,once,CASSASGTAIDTQYF,TGTGCCAGCAGCGCATCCGGGACAGCCATAGATACGCAGTATTTT
TRBV11-2,TRBJ2-3,TRBD2,-,CASSSTGLAIPTDTQYF,TGTGCCAGCAGCTCAACGGGACTAGCGATCCCCACAGATACGCAGTATTTT
TRBV10-2,TRBJ2-5,-,-,CASSESLAVRETQYF,TGCGCCAGCAGTGAGTCGTTGGCCGTGAGGGAGACCCAGTACTTC
TRBV6-6,TRBJ1-2,-,-,CASSAVGQNYGYTF,TGTGCCAGTTCCGCCGTCGGGCAGAACTATGGCTACACCTTC
TRBV7-9,TRBJ1-1,-,-,CASSLLVDTEAFF,TGTGCCAGCAGCCTCCTCGTGGACACTGAAGCTTTCTTT
TRBV28,TRBJ1-1,-,-,CASSTQQKPTEAFF,TGTGCCAGCAGTACCCAACAGAAACCGACTGAAGCTTTCTTT
TRBV7-2,TRBJ1-1,-,-,CASSPGHLNTEAFF,TGTGCCAGCAGCCCAGGACACCTGAACACTGAAGCTTTCTTT
TRBV28,TRBJ2-1,TRBD1,-,CASRTGVAAYSYNEQFF,TGTGCCAGCAGGACAGGGGTCGCCGCTTACTCCTACAATGAGCAGTTCTTC
TRBV4-1,TRBJ2-3,-,-,CASSTAHTSFTDTQYF,TGCGCCAGCAGCACAGCGCACACTTCATTCACAGATACGCAGTATTTT
TRBV5-1,TRBJ2-1,TRBD2,few,CASSLGSGSYNEQFF,TGCGCCAGCAGCTTAGGTAGCGGGAGCTACAATGAGCAGTTCTTC
TRBV7-6,TRBJ1-2,TRBD1,-,CASSPGQSNYGYTF,TGTGCCAGCAGCCCGGGACAGAGTAACTATGGCTACACCTTC
TRBV18,TRBJ2-7,TRBD2,-,CASSLAGVVDEQYF,TGTGCCAGCTCACTCGCGGGGGTGGTGGACGAGCAGTACTTC
TRBV27,TRBJ1-2,-,-,CASSRLGTGGYTF,TGTGCCAGCAGTCGGTTGGGGACCGGTGGCTACACCTTC
TRBV27,TRBJ2-7,-,-,CASRFNRDAYEQYF,TGTGCCAGCAGGTTCAACAGGGATGCCTACGAGCAGTACTTC
TRBV27,TRBJ2-1,-,-,CASSLGLRAGSSYNEQFF,TGTGCCAGCAGTTTGGGCCTCCGGGCGGGGAGCTCCTACAATGAGCAGTTCTTC
TRBV7-7,TRBJ2-1,-,-,CASSLDSHNEQFF,TGTGCCAGCAGCTTAGATTCCCACAATGAGCAGTTCTTC
TRBV6-1,TRBJ1-1,-,-,CASSEQPAGDTEAFF,TGTGCCAGCAGTGAACAGCCGGCGGGGGACACTGAAGCTTTCTTT
TRBV6-5,TRBJ2-7,-,-,CASRSSGEQYF,TGTGCCAGCAGATCATCGGGGGAGCAGTACTTC
TRBV9,TRBJ1-2,-,few,CASSLSIRGHGYTF,TGTGCCAGCAGCCTGTCGATCAGGGGTCATGGCTACACCTTC
TRBV28,TRBJ2-2,-,-,CASSLFAGTGELFF,TGTGCCAGCAGTTTATTCGCCGGCACCGGGGAGCTGTTTTTT
TRBV29-1,TRBJ1-1,-,-,CSVIDPVSTEAFF,TGCAGCGTTATAGACCCGGTGAGCACTGAAGCTTTCTTT
TRBV21-1,TRBJ2-3,-,-,CASRPRGGASTDTQYF,TGTGCCAGCAGGCCGAGGGGAGGGGCTAGCACAGATACGCAGTATTTT
TRBV7-3,TRBJ2-3,TRBD2,-,CASSLAGGPGQDTQYF,TGTGCCAGTAGTCTAGCGGGAGGGCCAGGCCAAGATACGCAGTATTTT
TRBV7-9,TRBJ1-4,-,-,CASSRQATNEKLFF,TGTGCCAGCAGCCGACAGGCAACTAATGAAAAACTGTTTTTT
TRBV5-1,TRBJ2-1,TRBD2,-,CASSSQGSGSHNEQFF,TGCGCCAGCAGCTCTCAGGGTAGCGGGTCACACAATGAGCAGTTCTTC
TRBV5-1,TRBJ2-7,-,-,CASSYGQVGEQYF,TGCGCCAGCAGCTATGGACAAGTTGGCGAGCAGTACTTC
TRBV9,TRBJ1-2,TRBD1,-,CASSAVTTGSYGYTF,TGTGCCAGCAGCGCCGTCACGACAGGGAGCTATGGCTACACCTTC
TRBV27,TRBJ1-2,TRBD1,-,CASRDRGVIYGYTF,TGTGCCAGCAGGGACAGGGGCGTGATATATGGCTACACCTTC
TRBV7-8,TRBJ2-1,-,-,CASSQKRPYSINGEQFF,TGTGCCAGCAGCCAAAAACGGCCATACTCTATAAATGGTGAGCAGTTCTTC
TRBV15,TRBJ2-4,TRBD2,few,CATSGLAGGEDIQYF,TGTGCCACCAGCGGCTTAGCGGGAGGAGAAGACATTCAGTACTTC